The table lists the clone carrying this T cell receptor (beta chain) with a few counts. Its matching antigen is unknown. This sample stems from a study of early T cells in non-severe SARS-CoV-2 infection. Study context: Chains stayed unpaired after sequencing of bulk RNA from unsorted whole blood. Findings of the study overall: Reliance on VDJdb matching favored anti-spike CD8 responses; private and CD4 specificities were missed.

Unique molecular identifier tags were affixed to discrete cDNA molecules. TCRdb re-called the 5' RACE reads through MiXCR, storing one row per CDR3 protein. The data show about 48,000 distinct CDR3 sequences, around 10% seen once. What was sequenced was whole blood. This receptor was identified in an adult who was a healthcare worker with PCR-confirmed SARS-CoV-2 infection or an uninfected control (not recorded which).

In DNA form, the CDR3 reads TGTGCCAGCAGTTGGGGTTCTGAAGCTTTCTTT. Translation gives CASSWGSEAFF. This sequence joins TRBV25-1 and TRBJ1-1; D remains ambiguous. The CDR3 has 11 residues. Germline V gives CDR1 MGHDK, CDR2 SYGVNS. V gave up 5 bases and J gave up 6 bases, with 7 bases separating them.